Included here is one T cell receptor (beta chain) sequence, with context. Its cognate antigen is unknown. These data originate in a study of cytomegalovirus exposure and HLA in healthy donors. Study results and limitations: One cluster of highly shared sequence variants probably arose as a sequencing artifact. The study recorded 164 TCR beta chains that were cytomegalovirus-associated.

Primers included in the PCR were 60 Vbeta and 13 Jbeta primers. TCRdb keeps only in-frame clones here, not all; method: immunoSEQ multiplex PCR. The data contain approximately 91,000 clones, 86% of them seen just once; the ten biggest clones take up approximately 10%. Unmatched junction bases numbered 9, after V lost 6 bases and J lost 7 bases. The CDR3 runs to 15 residues. Germline V gene data show CDR1 as LNHDA and CDR2 as SQIVND (reference sequence). Sample: PBMCs. This chain joins TRBV19 and TRBJ1-4, with 9 bases that match TRBD1. The clonotype originates from a young man in good health and CMV-seropositive. CDR3 loop: CASRRTGQGIEKLFF. CDR3 sequence (DNA): TGTGCCAGTAGACGCACGGGACAGGGTATTGAAAAACTGTTTTTT.